Following are 25 T cell receptor beta chains from one sample sequenced in a study of CD8 T cells in ankylosing spondylitis. One entry per CDR3 protein, called by TCRdb with MiXCR from the 5' RACE reads. The data show a few hundred thousand distinct CDR3 sequences, with about 24% seen just once and 0.5% to 0.75% held by the top ten. Source material: blood, either unsorted or a sorted T cell fraction (not recorded which). The source of these receptors is a male donor with ankylosing spondylitis or in good health (not recorded which).

V is TRBV12-3 or TRBV12-4 and J is TRBJ2-1; D is uncertain. The CDR3 consists of 14 residues. Trimming cost V 6 bases and J 3 bases, with 12 bases left between them. CDR3: CASSQSARYNEQFF. CDR3 in DNA: TGTGCCAGCAGCCAAAGCGCACGCTACAATGAGCAGTTCTTC.

Only one count was recorded for this clonotype. The chain is built from TRBV4-1 and TRBJ2-2; D ambiguous. Trimming took 0 bases from V and 8 from J, leaving 10 bases between them. The CDR3 is 14 residues long. The germline CDR1 and CDR2 sequences are MGHRA and YSYEKL. The CDR3 coding sequence is TGCGCCAGCAGCCAAGATGCAGTCGTTGGGGAGCTGTTTTTT. Protein product: CASSQDAVVGELFF.

The chain recombines TRBV28 with TRBJ1-2, with TRBD1 as a possible D gene (6 bases). The CDR3 covers 13 residues. Germline values: CDR1 MDHEN, CDR2 SYDVKM. V was pared by 6 bases and J by 3 bases, with 11 bases between. CDR3 protein: CASSPTGYYGYTF. As DNA, the CDR3 is TGTGCCAGCAGCCCTACAGGGTACTATGGCTACACCTTC.

This clonotype was picked up a small number of times. The chain employs TRBV12-3 or TRBV12-4 and TRBJ2-1; perhaps TRBD1 as D (6 bases). Trimming stripped 7 bases from V and 6 bases from J, with 13 bases between. There are 13 residues in the CDR3. The CDR3 reads CASTQQGINEQFF. CDR3 in DNA: TGTGCCAGCACACAACAGGGTATCAATGAGCAGTTCTTC.

Only a few counts were recorded for this clonotype. The V and J genes are TRBV6-5 and TRBJ2-2, with D perhaps matching TRBD2 (5 bases). The germline gives CDR1 MNHEY, CDR2 SVGAGI. There are 18 residues in the CDR3. V gave up 3 bases and J gave up 5 bases, with 22 bases separating them. In DNA, the CDR3 is TGTGCCAGCAGTTATCGTTTCCGGCCGAGGGTTGTAACCGGGGAGCTGTTTTTT. Residues: CASSYRFRPRVVTGELFF.

This clonotype has a single count. This sequence joins TRBV5-6 and TRBJ2-6; D remains unclear. The CDR3 has 15 amino acids. From germline, CDR1 is SGHDT and CDR2 YYEEEE. Deletions cut 2 bases from V and 0 bases from J, with 6 bases between. The CDR3 DNA is TGTGCCAGCAGCTTTTACAGCTCTGGGGCCAACGTCCTGACTTTC. As protein: CASSFYSSGANVLTF.

The V and J genes are TRBV20-1 and TRBJ2-1; D could derive from TRBD1 or TRBD2 (5 bases each). This CDR3 has 13 amino acids. V was clipped by 5 bases and J by 8 bases, with 16 bases between them. Germline values: CDR1 DFQATT, CDR2 SNEGSKA (reference sequence). The CDR3 DNA is TGCAGTGCTGACCGGGACCCGGAGGATGAGCAGTTCTTC. Its translation is CSADRDPEDEQFF.

This clonotype was seen at least ten times. CDR3 DNA: TGCGCCAGCAGCCGTTCCAACGGACAGGGCTTCACAGATACGCAGTATTTT. This gives the protein CASSRSNGQGFTDTQYF. The chain links TRBV4-1 to TRBJ2-3; 8 bases are a match to TRBD1. J lost 2 bases, V lost 4 bases, and 11 bases had no gene match. The CDR3 is 17 residues long. Looked up from germline, CDR1 is MGHRA and CDR2 is YSYEKL.

At least ten counts were recorded for this clonotype. V gene TRBV12-3 or TRBV12-4 combines with J gene TRBJ1-5, with D uncertain. This CDR3 has 12 residues. V was clipped by 3 bases and J by 6 bases, with 6 bases between them. The CDR3 nucleotides read TGTGCCAGCAGTTTTGGGTCTCAGCCCCAGCATTTT. Amino acid sequence: CASSFGSQPQHF.

This clonotype has at least ten counts. V is TRBV20-1 and J is TRBJ1-2, with D possibly TRBD1 on 5 matching bases. Germline V gene data show CDR1 as DFQATT and CDR2 as SNEGSKA (reference sequence). V lost 1 base to trimming and J lost 1 base, with 13 bases between them. This CDR3 is 15 amino acids long. CDR3: CSARGHDSYNYGYTF. The CDR3 DNA is TGCAGTGCTAGAGGTCACGACAGCTATAACTATGGCTACACCTTC.

This clonotype was picked up many times. The chain is built from TRBV7-9 and TRBJ2-3; D tentatively fits TRBD1 or TRBD2 (5 bases each). This CDR3 has 15 residues. Germline assignment: CDR1 SEHNR and CDR2 FQNEAQ (reference sequence). The ends were cut back, 4 bases at V and 0 bases at J, with 11 bases in the middle. The CDR3 is CASSSGTLSTDTQYF. CDR3 DNA: TGTGCCAGCAGCTCGGGGACCTTAAGCACAGATACGCAGTATTTT.

J is TRBJ2-3 and V is TRBV20-1; weak D call: TRBD1 (5 bases). Germline CDR1 DFQATT, CDR2 SNEGSKA (reference sequence). The CDR3 covers 11 residues. V lost 3 bases to trimming and J lost 9 bases, with 10 bases between them. This CDR3 is CSASRGGTQYF. CDR3 sequence (DNA): TGCAGTGCTAGTAGGGGTGGCACGCAGTATTTT.

This clonotype was observed many times. The chain links TRBV29-1 to TRBJ2-7; 10 nucleotides align to TRBD1. CDR1 and CDR2 (germline): SQVTM, ANQGSEA. This CDR3 has 13 amino acids. The V segment lost 5 bases and the J segment 3 bases; nucleotides outside the gene matches: 4. As DNA, the CDR3 is TGCAGCGTTATTGGGACAGGGGTCTACGAGCAGTACTTC. Translation gives CSVIGTGVYEQYF.

The rearrangement joins TRBV25-1 to TRBJ2-7; 7 bases line up with TRBD1. This CDR3 has 14 residues. CDR1 and CDR2 (germline): MGHDK, SYGVNS. With 2 bases clipped from V and 1 base from J, the junction kept 2 bases outside the gene matches. The CDR3: CASSETGASYEQYF. The DNA for the CDR3 is TGTGCCAGCAGTGAAACAGGGGCTTCCTACGAGCAGTACTTC.

In its sample, this clonotype was seen many times. The chain is built from TRBV6-1 and TRBJ2-7; the D gene could be TRBD1 or TRBD2 (5 bases each). The length of the CDR3 is 13 residues. V gave up 8 bases and J gave up 3 bases, with 14 bases separating them. CDR1 and CDR2 (germline): MNHNS, SASEGT. CDR3 protein: CASGTAGHYEQYF. The CDR3 DNA is TGTGCCAGCGGGACGGCGGGTCACTACGAGCAGTACTTC.

This sequence joins TRBV20-1 and TRBJ2-5; D is unresolved. Germline CDR1 reads DFQATT; CDR2 reads SNEGSKA (reference sequence). The V end lost 0 bases, the J end lost 3 bases, and 14 bases lay between the germline ends. The CDR3 totals 15 residues. The CDR3 here is CSARDNLGSKETQYF. CDR3 DNA: TGCAGTGCTAGAGATAACCTTGGCAGCAAAGAGACCCAGTACTTC.

This clonotype was seen ten or more times. The rearrangement links TRBV6-6 to TRBJ2-1, with 8 bases aligning to TRBD2. J was trimmed by 6 bases and V by 6 bases; bases with no gene match: 7. The V gene's germline CDR1 is MNHNY and CDR2 SVGAGI (reference sequence). This CDR3 is built from 14 residues. The CDR3 DNA reads as TGTGCCAGCAGCCTTAGCGGGATCTCCAATGAGCAGTTCTTC. Its protein is CASSLSGISNEQFF.

This clonotype occurred a few times. The CDR3 region has the DNA TGTGCCAGTAGTATGGATGGGGACAAGAGCAATCAGCCCCAGCATTTT. It is translated as CASSMDGDKSNQPQHF. The V call is TRBV19, the J call TRBJ1-5, with D possibly TRBD1 on 6 matching bases. Germline values: CDR1 LNHDA, CDR2 SQIVND (reference sequence). The CDR3 has 16 residues. Trimming removed 3 bases from V and 1 base from J, with 13 bases in between.

CDR3 amino acids: CASSYSGQSYF. CDR3 DNA sequence: TGTGCCAGCAGTTACTCGGGACAGTCGTACTTC. The chain joins TRBV6-5 to TRBJ2-5; the match to TRBD1 covers 7 bases. Germline trimming cut 0 bases from V and 13 bases from J; bases unmatched to any gene: 2. This CDR3 is 11 amino acids long. Looked up from germline, CDR1 is MNHEY and CDR2 is SVGAGI.

This clonotype was seen a few times. The chain links TRBV5-5 to TRBJ2-1; 8 bases are shared with TRBD2. The trim removed 1 base at V and 5 bases at J, leaving 5 bases unmatched. The CDR3 has 15 amino acids. CDR1 is SGHKS, CDR2 YYEKEE, per germline (reference sequence). CDR3 residues: CASSLLAGTNNEQFF. The DNA of the CDR3 is TGTGCCAGCAGCTTGTTAGCGGGGACAAACAATGAGCAGTTCTTC.

At least ten counts were recorded for this clonotype. The V and J genes are TRBV5-1 and TRBJ1-2; D is undetermined. The germline V gene has CDR1 SGHRS and CDR2 YFSETQ. V lost 0 bases to trimming and J lost 1 base, with 7 bases between them. The CDR3 is made up of 14 amino acids. This chain's CDR3 is CASSLDGSNYGYTF. The DNA for the CDR3 is TGCGCCAGCAGCTTGGATGGCAGTAACTATGGCTACACCTTC.

This clonotype has only a few counts. This chain uses TRBV10-3 with TRBJ2-3; D is perhaps TRBD1 (6 bases). The CDR3 consists of 14 residues. The germline V gene encodes CDR1 ENHRY and CDR2 SYGVKD. Between the trimmed V and J ends, which lost 11 bases and 0 bases, there was a span of 15 bases. Here the CDR3 DNA reads TGTGCCGCCACCAGGGGCTTTAGCACAGATACGCAGTATTTT. This gives the protein CAATRGFSTDTQYF.

This clonotype has a single count. This chain joins TRBV20-1 and TRBJ2-1; TRBD2 aligns across 8 bases. The CDR3 has 13 amino acids. V gave up 5 bases and J gave up 9 bases; unmatched junction bases: 9. Germline V gene sequence: CDR1 DFQATT, CDR2 SNEGSKA (reference sequence). CDR3 loop: CSALMRGAAEQFF. Written as DNA, the CDR3 is TGCAGTGCTCTAATGCGGGGGGCAGCTGAGCAGTTCTTC.

In this sample, this clonotype turned up a few times. The CDR3 nucleotides read TGCAGTGCAACGGGACAGGGGGCAGGTGAACGGAATACGCAGTATTTT. Amino acid sequence: CSATGQGAGERNTQYF. The J gene is TRBJ2-3, the V gene TRBV20-1; 12 positions match TRBD1. The length of the CDR3 is 16 residues. J gave up 7 bases and V 6 bases, and 14 bases lay outside the gene matches. The germline V gene has CDR1 DFQATT and CDR2 SNEGSKA (reference sequence).

With regard to this clonotype: The conserved final phenylalanine or tryptophan is absent from the CDR3, which likely points to a read error. This chain uses TRBV25-1 with TRBJ2-1, with 12 bases matching TRBD1. This CDR3 is 16 amino acids long. V trimming: 4 bases; J trimming: 10 bases; junction bases outside the gene matches: 11. Germline V gives CDR1 MGHDK, CDR2 SYGVNS. The CDR3, as DNA: TGTGCCAGCAGTGCTCTACCGGGACAGGGGGCAGAAGAGCAGTTCTCC. It translates to CASSALPGQGAEEQFS.